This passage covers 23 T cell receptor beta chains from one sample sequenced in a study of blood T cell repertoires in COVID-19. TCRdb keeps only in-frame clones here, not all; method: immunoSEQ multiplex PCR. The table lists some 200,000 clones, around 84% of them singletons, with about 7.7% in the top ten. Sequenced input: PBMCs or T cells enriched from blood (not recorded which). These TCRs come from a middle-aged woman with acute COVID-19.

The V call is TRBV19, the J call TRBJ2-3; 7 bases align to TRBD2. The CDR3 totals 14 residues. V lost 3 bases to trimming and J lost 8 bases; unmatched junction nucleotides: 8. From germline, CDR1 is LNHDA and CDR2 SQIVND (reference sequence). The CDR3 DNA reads TGTGCCAGTAGTATGGGAGGGGCGGCAGTTACGCAGTATTTT. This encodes CASSMGGAAVTQYF.

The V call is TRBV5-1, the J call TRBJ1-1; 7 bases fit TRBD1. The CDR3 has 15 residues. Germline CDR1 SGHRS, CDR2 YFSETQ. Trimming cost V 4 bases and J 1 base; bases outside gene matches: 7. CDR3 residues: CASSATGAPNTEAFF. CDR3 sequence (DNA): TGCGCCAGCAGCGCCACAGGGGCGCCGAACACTGAAGCTTTCTTT.

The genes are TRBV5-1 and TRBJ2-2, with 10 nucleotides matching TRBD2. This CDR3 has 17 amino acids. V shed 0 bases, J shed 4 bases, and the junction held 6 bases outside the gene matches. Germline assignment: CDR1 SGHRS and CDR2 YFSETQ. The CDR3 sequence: CASSLASGSRRTGELFF. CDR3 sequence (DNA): TGCGCCAGCAGCTTGGCTAGCGGGAGCCGGCGCACCGGGGAGCTGTTTTTT.

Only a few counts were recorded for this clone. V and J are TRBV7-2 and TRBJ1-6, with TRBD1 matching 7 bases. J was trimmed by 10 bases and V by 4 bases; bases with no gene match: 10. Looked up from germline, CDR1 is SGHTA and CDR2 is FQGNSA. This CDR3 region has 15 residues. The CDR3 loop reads CASSWKTGLDSPLHF. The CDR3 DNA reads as TGTGCCAGCAGCTGGAAGACAGGGTTGGACTCACCCCTCCACTTT.

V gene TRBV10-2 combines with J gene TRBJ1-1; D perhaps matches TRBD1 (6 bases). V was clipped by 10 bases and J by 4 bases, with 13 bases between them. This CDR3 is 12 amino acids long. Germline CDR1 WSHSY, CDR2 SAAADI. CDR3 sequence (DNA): TGCGCCACCGCACAGGGACCCACTGAAGCTTTCTTT. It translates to CATAQGPTEAFF.

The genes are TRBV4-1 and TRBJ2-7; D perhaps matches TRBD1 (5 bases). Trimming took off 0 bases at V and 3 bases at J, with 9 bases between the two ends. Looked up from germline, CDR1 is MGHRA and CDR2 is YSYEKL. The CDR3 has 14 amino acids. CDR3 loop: CASSQEGDVYEQYF. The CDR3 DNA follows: TGCGCCAGCAGCCAAGAAGGGGATGTCTACGAGCAGTACTTC.

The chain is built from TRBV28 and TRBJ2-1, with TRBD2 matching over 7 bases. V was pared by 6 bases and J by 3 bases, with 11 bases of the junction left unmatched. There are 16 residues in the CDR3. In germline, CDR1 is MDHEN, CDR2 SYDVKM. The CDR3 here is CASSYWGSGDYNEQFF. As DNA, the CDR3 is TGTGCCAGCAGCTATTGGGGCAGCGGGGACTACAATGAGCAGTTCTTC.

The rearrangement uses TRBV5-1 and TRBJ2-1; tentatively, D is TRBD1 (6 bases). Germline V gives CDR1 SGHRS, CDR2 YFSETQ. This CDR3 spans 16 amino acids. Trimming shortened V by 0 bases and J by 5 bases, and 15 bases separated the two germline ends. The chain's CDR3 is CASSLDHSGTNNEQFF. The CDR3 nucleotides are TGCGCCAGCAGCTTGGATCATTCGGGGACAAACAATGAGCAGTTCTTC.

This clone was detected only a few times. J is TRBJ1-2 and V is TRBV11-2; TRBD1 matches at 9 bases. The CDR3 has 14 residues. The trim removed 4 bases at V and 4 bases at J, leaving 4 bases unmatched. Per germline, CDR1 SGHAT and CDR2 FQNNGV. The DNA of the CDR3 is TGTGCCAGCAGCTCAAACAGGGGGCCCTATGGCTACACCTTC. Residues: CASSSNRGPYGYTF.

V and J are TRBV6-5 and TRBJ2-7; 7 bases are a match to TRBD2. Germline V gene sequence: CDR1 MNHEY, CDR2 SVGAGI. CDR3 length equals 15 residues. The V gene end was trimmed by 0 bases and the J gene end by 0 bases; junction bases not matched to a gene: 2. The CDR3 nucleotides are TGTGCCAGCAGTTACTCCCAGCGGGGCTCCTACGAGCAGTACTTC. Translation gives CASSYSQRGSYEQYF.

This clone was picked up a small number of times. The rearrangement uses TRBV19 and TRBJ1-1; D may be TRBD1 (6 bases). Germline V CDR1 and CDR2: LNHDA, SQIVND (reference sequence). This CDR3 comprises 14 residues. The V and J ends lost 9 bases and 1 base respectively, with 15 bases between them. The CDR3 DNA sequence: TGTGCCAGCCAACGTGGACAGAAGAACACTGAAGCTTTCTTT. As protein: CASQRGQKNTEAFF.

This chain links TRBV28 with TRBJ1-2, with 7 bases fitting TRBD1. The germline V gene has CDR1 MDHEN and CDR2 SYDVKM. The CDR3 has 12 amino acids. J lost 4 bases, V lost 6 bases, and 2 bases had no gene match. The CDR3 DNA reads TGTGCCAGCAGCGGACAGGTCTATGGCTACACCTTC. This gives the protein CASSGQVYGYTF.

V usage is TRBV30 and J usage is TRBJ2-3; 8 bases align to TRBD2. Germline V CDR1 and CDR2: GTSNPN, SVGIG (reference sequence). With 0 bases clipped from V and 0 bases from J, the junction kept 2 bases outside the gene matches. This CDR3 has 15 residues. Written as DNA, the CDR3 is TGTGCCTGGAGTGTACCTAGCGGGAGCACAGATACGCAGTATTTT. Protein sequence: CAWSVPSGSTDTQYF.

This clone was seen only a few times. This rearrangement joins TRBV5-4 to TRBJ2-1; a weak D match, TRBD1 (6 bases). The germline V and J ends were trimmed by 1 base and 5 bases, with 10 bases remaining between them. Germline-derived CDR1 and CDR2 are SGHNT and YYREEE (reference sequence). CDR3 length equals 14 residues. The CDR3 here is CASSLTGLDNEQFF. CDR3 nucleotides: TGTGCCAGCAGCTTGACAGGGTTGGACAATGAGCAGTTCTTC.

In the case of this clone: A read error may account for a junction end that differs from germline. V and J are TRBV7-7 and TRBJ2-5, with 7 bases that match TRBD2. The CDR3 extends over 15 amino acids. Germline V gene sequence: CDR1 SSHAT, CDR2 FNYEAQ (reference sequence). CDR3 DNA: TGTGCTAGCAGCACCGGGGGAGGGGCGCTTGAGACCCAGTACTTC. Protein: CASSTGGGALETQYF. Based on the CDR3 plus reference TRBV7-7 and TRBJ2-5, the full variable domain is GAGVSQSPRYKVTKRGQDVTLRCDPISSHATLYWYQQALGQGPEFLTYFNYEAQPDKSGLPSDRFSAERPEGSISTLTIQRTEQRDSAMYRCASSTGGGALETQYFGPGTRLLVL.

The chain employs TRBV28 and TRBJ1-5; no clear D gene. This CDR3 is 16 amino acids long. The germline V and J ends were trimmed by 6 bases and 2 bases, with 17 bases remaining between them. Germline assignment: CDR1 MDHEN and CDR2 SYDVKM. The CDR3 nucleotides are TGTGCCAGCAGATTCGGGAGGTCGCCTGGCAATCAGCCCCAGCATTTT. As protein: CASRFGRSPGNQPQHF.

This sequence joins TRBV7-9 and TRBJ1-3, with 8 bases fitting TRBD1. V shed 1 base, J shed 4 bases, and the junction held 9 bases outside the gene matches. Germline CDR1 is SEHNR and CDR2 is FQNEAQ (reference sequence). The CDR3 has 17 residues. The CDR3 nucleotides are TGTGCCAGCAGCTTAGGAACGGGACAGGATCAGGGAAACACCATATATTTT. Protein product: CASSLGTGQDQGNTIYF.

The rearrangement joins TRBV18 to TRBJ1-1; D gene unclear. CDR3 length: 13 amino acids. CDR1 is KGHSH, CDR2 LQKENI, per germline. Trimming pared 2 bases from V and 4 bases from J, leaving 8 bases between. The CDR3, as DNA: TGTGCCAGCTCACCAAGGGAGGGCACTGAAGCTTTCTTT. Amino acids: CASSPREGTEAFF.

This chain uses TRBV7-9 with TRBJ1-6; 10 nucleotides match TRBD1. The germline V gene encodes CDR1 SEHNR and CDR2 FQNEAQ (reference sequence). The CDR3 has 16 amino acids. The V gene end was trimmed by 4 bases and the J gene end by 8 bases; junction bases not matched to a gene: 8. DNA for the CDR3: TGTGCCAGCAGCTCAGACAGGGGGCCTCCTCATTCACCCCTCCACTTT. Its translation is CASSSDRGPPHSPLHF.

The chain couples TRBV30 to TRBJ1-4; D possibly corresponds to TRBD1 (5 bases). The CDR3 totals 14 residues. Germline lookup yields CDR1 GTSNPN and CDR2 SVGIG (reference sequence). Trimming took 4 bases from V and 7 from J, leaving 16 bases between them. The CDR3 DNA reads TGTGCCTGGACGTCAGGGAAGAACCTTGAAAAACTGTTTTTT. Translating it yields CAWTSGKNLEKLFF.

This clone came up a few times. CDR3 DNA sequence: TGTGCCAGCAGTGAACCGGCGGCTAACACCGGGGAGCTGTTTTTT. It translates to CASSEPAANTGELFF. V gene TRBV6-1 combines with J gene TRBJ2-2, with D hard to call. V lost 2 bases to trimming and J lost 2 bases, with 9 bases between them. In germline, CDR1 is MNHNS, CDR2 SASEGT. The CDR3 is 15 amino acids.

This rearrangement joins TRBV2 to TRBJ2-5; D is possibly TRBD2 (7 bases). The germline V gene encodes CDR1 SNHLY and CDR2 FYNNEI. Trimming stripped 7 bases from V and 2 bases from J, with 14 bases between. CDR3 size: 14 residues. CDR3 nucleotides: TGTGCCAGCAAGGGGGGGCAGCCACAAGAGACCCAGTACTTC. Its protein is CASKGGQPQETQYF.

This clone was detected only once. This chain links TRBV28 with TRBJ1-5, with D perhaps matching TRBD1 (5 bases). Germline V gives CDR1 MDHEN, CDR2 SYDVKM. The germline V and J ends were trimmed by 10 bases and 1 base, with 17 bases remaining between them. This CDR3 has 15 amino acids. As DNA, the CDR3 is TGTGCCACCAGCGACCATAACAGGAGCAATCAGCCCCAGCATTTT. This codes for CATSDHNRSNQPQHF.